This note documents a single T cell receptor (beta chain) sequence. This entry belongs to a study of blood T cell repertoires in COVID-19. In the study overall: COVID-19 samples collected from the United States, Italy and Spain covered acute and convalescent phases. T cells, B-cell-depleted T cells, or PBMCs supplied cDNA or gDNA.

V dropped 8 bases and J dropped 5; count of bases not matched to a gene: 5. CDR3 length equals 11 residues. The germline CDR1 and CDR2 sequences are SQVTM and ANQGSEA. As originally analysed: Estimated nucleated cell counts came from reference gene primer amplification. Measured with immunoSEQ multiplex PCR; TCRdb has only the in-frame clones, and not every one. V and J calls and clone size are those listed in that table; D and trimming were worked out from the DNA. There are some 150,000 clones in the sample; roughly 87% occur only once, and 4% to 5% lies in the top ten. Sample: peripheral blood. This receptor was taken from a woman in her sixties with active or convalescent COVID-19. The chain uses TRBV29-1 and TRBJ1-1; TRBD1 matches at 7 bases. The CDR3 here is CSTDRETEAFF. The CDR3 DNA sequence: TGCAGCACTGACAGGGAAACTGAAGCTTTCTTT. The variable domain in full, completed from reference TRBV29-1 and TRBJ1-1, reads SAVISQKPSRDICQRGTSLTIQCQVDSQVTMMFWYRQQPGQSLTLIATANQGSEATYESGFVIDKFPISRPNLTFSTLTVSNMSPEDSSIYLCSTDRETEAFFGQGTRLTVV.